This TCR beta chain was identified in a study of blood T cell repertoires in COVID-19. The CDR3 is 13 amino acids. The trim removed 6 bases at V and 4 bases at J, leaving 5 bases unmatched. The germline CDR1 and CDR2 sequences are MNHEY and SVGEGT. The method was immunoSEQ multiplex PCR; TCRdb's version includes in-frame clones alone and lacks a portion of them. The data show tens of thousands of clones, around 80% seen once. The sequenced sample consisted of peripheral blood. The TCR was taken from a human donor in a cohort sampled during active COVID-19. This rearrangement joins TRBV6-2 or TRBV6-3 to TRBJ2-5; 7 bases fit TRBD1. CDR3: CASSDRVVETQYF. CDR3 nucleotides: TGTGCCAGCAGCGACAGGGTAGTAGAGACCCAGTACTTC.